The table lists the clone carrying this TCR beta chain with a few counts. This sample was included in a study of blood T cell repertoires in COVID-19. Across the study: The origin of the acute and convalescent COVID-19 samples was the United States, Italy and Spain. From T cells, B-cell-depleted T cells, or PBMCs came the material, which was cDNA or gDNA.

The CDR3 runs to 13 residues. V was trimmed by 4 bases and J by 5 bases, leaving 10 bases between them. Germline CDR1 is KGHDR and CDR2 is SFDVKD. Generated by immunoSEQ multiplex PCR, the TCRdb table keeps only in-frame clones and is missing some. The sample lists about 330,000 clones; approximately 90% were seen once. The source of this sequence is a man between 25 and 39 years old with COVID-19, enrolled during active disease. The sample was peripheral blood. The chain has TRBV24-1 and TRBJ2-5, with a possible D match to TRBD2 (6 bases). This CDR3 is CATSESAGETQYF. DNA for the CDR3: TGTGCCACCAGTGAATCTGCGGGGGAGACCCAGTACTTC.